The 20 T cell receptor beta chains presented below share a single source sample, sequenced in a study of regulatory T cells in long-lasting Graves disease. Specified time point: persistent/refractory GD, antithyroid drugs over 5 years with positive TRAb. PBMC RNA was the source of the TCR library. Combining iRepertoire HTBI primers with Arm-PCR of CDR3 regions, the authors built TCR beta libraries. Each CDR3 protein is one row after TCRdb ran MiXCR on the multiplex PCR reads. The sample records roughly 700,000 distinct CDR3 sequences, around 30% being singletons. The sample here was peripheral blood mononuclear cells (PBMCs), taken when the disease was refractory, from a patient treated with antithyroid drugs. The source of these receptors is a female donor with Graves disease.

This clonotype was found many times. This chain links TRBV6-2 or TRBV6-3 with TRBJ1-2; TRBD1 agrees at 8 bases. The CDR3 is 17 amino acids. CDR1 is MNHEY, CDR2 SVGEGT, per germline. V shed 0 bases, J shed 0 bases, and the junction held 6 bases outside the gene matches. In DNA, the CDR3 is TGTGCCAGCAGTTACTCGACAGGGGCCGCGTCTAACTATGGCTACACCTTC. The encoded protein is CASSYSTGAASNYGYTF.

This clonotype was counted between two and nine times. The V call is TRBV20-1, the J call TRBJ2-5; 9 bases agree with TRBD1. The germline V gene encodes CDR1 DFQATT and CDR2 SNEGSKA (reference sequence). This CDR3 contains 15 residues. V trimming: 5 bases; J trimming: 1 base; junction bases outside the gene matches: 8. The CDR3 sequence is CSAGNRDRVQETQYF. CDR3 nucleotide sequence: TGCAGTGCTGGAAACCGGGACAGGGTCCAAGAGACCCAGTACTTC.

The CDR3 sequence: CASSLMSDQPQHF. Written as DNA, the CDR3 is TGTGCCAGCAGCTTAATGAGCGATCAGCCCCAGCATTTT. The rearrangement uses TRBV7-9 and TRBJ1-5, with D uncertain. Trimming took off 2 bases at V and 5 bases at J, with 7 bases between the two ends. CDR1 is SEHNR, CDR2 FQNEAQ, per germline (reference sequence). The CDR3 is 13 residues long.

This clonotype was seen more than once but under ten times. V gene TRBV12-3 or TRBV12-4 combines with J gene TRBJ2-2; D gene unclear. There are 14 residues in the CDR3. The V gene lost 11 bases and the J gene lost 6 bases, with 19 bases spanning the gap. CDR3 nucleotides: TGTGCCGCACGGCAGTCGTCGGCCTCCGGGGAGCTGTTTTTT. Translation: CAARQSSASGELFF.

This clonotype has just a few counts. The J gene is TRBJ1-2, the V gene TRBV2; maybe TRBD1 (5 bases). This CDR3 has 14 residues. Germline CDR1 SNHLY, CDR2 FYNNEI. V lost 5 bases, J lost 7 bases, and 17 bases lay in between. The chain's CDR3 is CASSPGPLNGGYTF. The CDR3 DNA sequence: TGTGCCAGCAGTCCGGGGCCCCTAAACGGTGGCTACACCTTC.

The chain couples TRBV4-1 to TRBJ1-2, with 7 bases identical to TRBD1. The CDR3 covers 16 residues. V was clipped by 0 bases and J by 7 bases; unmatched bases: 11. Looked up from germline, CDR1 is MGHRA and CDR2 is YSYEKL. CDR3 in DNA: TGCGCCAGCAGCCAAGACCGGACAGGATTGGAGGTTGGCTACACCTTC. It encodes CASSQDRTGLEVGYTF.

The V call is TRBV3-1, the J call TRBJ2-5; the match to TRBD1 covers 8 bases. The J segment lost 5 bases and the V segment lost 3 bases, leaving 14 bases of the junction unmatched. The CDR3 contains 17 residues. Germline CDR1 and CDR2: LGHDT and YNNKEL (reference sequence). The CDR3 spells CASSQGIRTGREETQYF. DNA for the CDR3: TGTGCCAGCAGCCAGGGTATCCGGACAGGGCGAGAGGAGACCCAGTACTTC.

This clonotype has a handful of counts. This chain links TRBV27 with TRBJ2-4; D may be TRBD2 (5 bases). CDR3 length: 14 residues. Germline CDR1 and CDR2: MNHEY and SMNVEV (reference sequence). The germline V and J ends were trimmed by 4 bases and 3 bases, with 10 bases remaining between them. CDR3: CASSSYRDKNIQYF. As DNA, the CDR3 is TGTGCCAGCAGTTCGTACCGGGACAAAAACATTCAGTACTTC.

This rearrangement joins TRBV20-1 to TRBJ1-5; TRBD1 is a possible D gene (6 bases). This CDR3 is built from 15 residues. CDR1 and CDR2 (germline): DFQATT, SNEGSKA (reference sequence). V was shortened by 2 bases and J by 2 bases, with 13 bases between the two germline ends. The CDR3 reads CSARPQGLGNQPQHF. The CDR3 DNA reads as TGCAGTGCTAGACCCCAGGGGTTAGGCAATCAGCCCCAGCATTTT.

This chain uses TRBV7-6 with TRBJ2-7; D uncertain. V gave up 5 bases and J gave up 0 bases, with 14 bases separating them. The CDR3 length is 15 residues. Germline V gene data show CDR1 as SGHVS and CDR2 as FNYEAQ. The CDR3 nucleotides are TGTGCCAGCAGCCAAGGCAGGTTGAGCTCCTACGAGCAGTACTTC. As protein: CASSQGRLSSYEQYF. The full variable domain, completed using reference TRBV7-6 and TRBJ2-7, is GAGVSQSPRYKVTKRGQDVALRCDPISGHVSLYWYRQALGQGPEFLTYFNYEAQQDKSGLPNDRFSAERPEGSISTLTIQRTEQRDSAMYRCASSQGRLSSYEQYFGPGTRLTVT.

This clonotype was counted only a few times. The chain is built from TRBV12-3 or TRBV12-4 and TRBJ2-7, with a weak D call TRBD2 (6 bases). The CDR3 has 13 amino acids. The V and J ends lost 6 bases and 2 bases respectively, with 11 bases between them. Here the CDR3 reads CASRSSVTYEQYF. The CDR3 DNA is TGTGCCAGCAGGTCTAGCGTCACCTACGAGCAGTACTTC.

The CDR3, as DNA: TGTGCCAGCAGCCAAGTTTTGTCGGCTCCTAACTATGGCTACACCTTC. This sequence encodes CASSQVLSAPNYGYTF. V and J are TRBV3-1 and TRBJ1-2; D gene ambiguous. The CDR3 consists of 16 residues. Germline V lookup: CDR1 LGHDT, CDR2 YNNKEL (reference sequence). V dropped 1 base and J dropped 0 bases, with 12 bases sitting between them.

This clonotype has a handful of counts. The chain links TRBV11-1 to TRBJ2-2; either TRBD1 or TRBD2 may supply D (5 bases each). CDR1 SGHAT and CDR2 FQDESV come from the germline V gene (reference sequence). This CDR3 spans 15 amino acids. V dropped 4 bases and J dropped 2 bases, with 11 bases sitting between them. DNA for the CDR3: TGTGCCAGCAGCTGGGGACCAGCCAACACCGGGGAGCTGTTTTTT. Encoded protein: CASSWGPANTGELFF.

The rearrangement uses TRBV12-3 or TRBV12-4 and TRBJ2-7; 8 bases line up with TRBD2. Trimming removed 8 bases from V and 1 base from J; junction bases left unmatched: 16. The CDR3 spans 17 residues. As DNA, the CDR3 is TGTGCCAGCTCTTCCGGGCTGGGAGCGGGGGAATCCTACGAGCAGTACTTC. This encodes CASSSGLGAGESYEQYF.

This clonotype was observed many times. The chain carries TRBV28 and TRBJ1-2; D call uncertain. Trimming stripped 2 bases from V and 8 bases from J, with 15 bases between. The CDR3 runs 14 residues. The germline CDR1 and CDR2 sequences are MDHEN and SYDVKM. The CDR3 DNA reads TGTGCCAGCAGTTTAGGAGTCGGGGTACGCGGCTACACCTTC. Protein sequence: CASSLGVGVRGYTF.

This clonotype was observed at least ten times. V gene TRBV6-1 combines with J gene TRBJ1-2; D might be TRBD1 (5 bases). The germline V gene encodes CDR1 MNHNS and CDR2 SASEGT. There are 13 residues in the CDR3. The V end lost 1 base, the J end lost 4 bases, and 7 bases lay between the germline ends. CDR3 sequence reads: CASSEGGFYGYTF. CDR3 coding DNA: TGTGCCAGCAGTGAAGGGGGGTTCTATGGCTACACCTTC.

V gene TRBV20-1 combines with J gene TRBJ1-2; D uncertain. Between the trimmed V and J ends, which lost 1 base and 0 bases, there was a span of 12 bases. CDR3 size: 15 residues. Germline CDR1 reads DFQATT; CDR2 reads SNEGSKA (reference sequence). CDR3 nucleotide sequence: TGCAGTGCTAGAGTTCTCACAACAGCTAACTATGGCTACACCTTC. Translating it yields CSARVLTTANYGYTF.

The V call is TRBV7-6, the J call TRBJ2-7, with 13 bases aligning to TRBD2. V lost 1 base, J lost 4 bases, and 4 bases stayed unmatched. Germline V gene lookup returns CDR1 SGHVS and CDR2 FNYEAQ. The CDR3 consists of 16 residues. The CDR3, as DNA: TGTGCCAGCAGCTTAGGGGGACTAGCGGGACATTACGAGCAGTACTTC. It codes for CASSLGGLAGHYEQYF.

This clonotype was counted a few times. CDR3 nucleotides: TGTGCCACCAGTGACCCCCGACAGGGACCTCAAGAGACCCAGTACTTC. As protein: CATSDPRQGPQETQYF. The V call is TRBV24-1, the J call TRBJ2-5; 7 bases fit TRBD1. This CDR3 is built from 16 residues. Trimming removed 4 bases from V and 2 bases from J; junction bases left unmatched: 9. Germline V gene sequence: CDR1 KGHDR, CDR2 SFDVKD.

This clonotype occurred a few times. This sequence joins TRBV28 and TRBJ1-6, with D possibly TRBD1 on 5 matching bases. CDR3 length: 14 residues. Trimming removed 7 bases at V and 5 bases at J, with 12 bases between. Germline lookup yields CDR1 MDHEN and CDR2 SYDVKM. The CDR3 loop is CASKSGPNNSPLHF. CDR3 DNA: TGTGCCAGCAAATCGGGGCCGAATAATTCACCCCTCCACTTT.